This T cell receptor beta chain was identified during a study of cytomegalovirus exposure and HLA in healthy donors. Study details: Unique TCRs numbering some 80 million, obtained from HLA-typed donors, made up an early data release.

Amplification used 60 Vbeta primers and 13 Jbeta primers. TCRdb keeps only in-frame clones here, not all; method: immunoSEQ multiplex PCR. The sample includes around 65,000 clones, about 85% seen only once; the top ten take roughly 10%. Concerning this clone itself: Its antigen is unknown.

Study-wide points: Per published reports, the classifier diagnosed cytomegalovirus status with high specificity and sensitivity.

With 4 bases clipped from V and 0 bases from J, the junction kept 10 bases outside the gene matches. In germline, CDR1 is LNHDA, CDR2 SQIVND (reference sequence). This CDR3 contains 19 residues. The sequenced sample consisted of PBMCs. This sequence joins TRBV19 and TRBJ1-5; 12 bases agree with TRBD1. The TCR sequence derives from a female donor in good health and CMV-seronegative. CDR3 nucleotides: TGTGCCAGTAGTACCCGGGACAGGGGGCCCCCTTATAGCAATCAGCCCCAGCATTTT. It yields the protein CASSTRDRGPPYSNQPQHF.